The TCR beta chain under discussion was sequenced for a study of cytomegalovirus exposure and HLA in healthy donors. Overall study findings and caveats: Through in vitro validation, a few CMV-associated chains were shown to be specific for CMV antigens. According to an earlier analysis, most TCR beta V segments yielded productive rearrangements about 90% or about 30% of the time.

In regard to this clone: The antigen is unknown.

The PCR contained 60 Vbeta and 13 Jbeta primers. Profiling relied on immunoSEQ multiplex PCR, and the TCRdb table lists in-frame clones only, not all of them. Of some 140,000 clones in the sample, about 70% were seen once. This CDR3 has 13 residues. Per the germline V gene, CDR1 is GTSNPN and CDR2 is SVGIG (reference sequence). V trimming: 8 bases; J trimming: 7 bases; junction bases outside the gene matches: 9. The gene calls are TRBV30 and TRBJ1-4; 8 bases align to TRBD1. The TCR originated in a man aged 35-49 years in good health and CMV-seronegative. Sequencing input: PBMCs. The CDR3 here is CAASRGPSEKLFF. The CDR3 DNA follows: TGTGCCGCAAGCAGGGGGCCAAGTGAAAAACTGTTTTTT. The full variable domain, its missing parts supplied by reference TRBV30 and TRBJ1-4, is SQTIHQWPATLVQPVGSPLSLECTVEGTSNPNLYWYRQAAGRGLQLLFYSVGIGQISSEVPQNLSASRPQDRQFILSSKKLLLSDSGFYLCAASRGPSEKLFFGSGTQLSVL.